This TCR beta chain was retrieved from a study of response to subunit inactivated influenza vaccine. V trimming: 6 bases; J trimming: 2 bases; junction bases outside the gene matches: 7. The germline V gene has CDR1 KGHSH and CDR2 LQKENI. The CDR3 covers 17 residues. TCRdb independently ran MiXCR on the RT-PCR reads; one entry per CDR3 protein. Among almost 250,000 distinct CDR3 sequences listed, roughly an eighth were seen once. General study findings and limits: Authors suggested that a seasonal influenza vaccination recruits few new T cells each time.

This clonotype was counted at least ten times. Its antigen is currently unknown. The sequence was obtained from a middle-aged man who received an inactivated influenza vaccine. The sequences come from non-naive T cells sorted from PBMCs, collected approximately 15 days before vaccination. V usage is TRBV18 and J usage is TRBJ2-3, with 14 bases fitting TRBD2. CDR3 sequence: CASSRTSGGLTTDTQYF. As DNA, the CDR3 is TGTGCCAGCTCCCGGACTAGCGGGGGGCTTACCACAGATACGCAGTATTTT. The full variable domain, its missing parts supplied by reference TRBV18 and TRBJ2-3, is NAGVMQNPRHLVRRRGQEARLRCSPMKGHSHVYWYRQLPEEGLKFMVYLQKENIIDESGMPKERFSAEFPKEGPSILRIQQVVRGDSAAYFCASSRTSGGLTTDTQYFGPGTRLTVL.